The 14 T cell receptor beta chains presented below share a single source sample, sequenced in a study of blood T cell repertoires in COVID-19. Generated by immunoSEQ multiplex PCR, the TCRdb table keeps only in-frame clones and is missing some. Of roughly 300,000 clones listed, roughly 85% are singletons. The sample taken for sequencing was PBMCs or T cells enriched from blood (not recorded which). These receptor sequences come from a woman aged 50 to 65 who had recovered from COVID-19.

This chain connects TRBV3-1 (or the pseudogene TRBV3-2) to TRBJ2-5; TRBD2 aligns across 11 bases. Looked up from germline, CDR1 is LGHDT and CDR2 is YNNKEL (reference sequence). J was trimmed by 4 bases and V by 2 bases; bases with no gene match: 3. The CDR3 totals 15 residues. The CDR3 nucleotides read TGTGCCAGCAGCCAACCTGGACTAGCGGGAGAGACCCAGTACTTC. Amino acid sequence: CASSQPGLAGETQYF.

The chain couples TRBV5-1 to TRBJ1-6; D possibly corresponds to TRBD1 (5 bases). The CDR3 is made up of 14 amino acids. Germline V gene lookup returns CDR1 SGHRS and CDR2 YFSETQ. The V gene lost 1 base and the J gene lost 9 bases, with 11 bases spanning the gap. The CDR3 DNA sequence: TGCGCCAGCAGCTTGTCCGGCAGGGTTTCACCCCTCCACTTT. It translates to CASSLSGRVSPLHF.

The V and J genes are TRBV3-1 (or the pseudogene TRBV3-2) and TRBJ2-3; unclear D gene. Between the trimmed V and J ends, which lost 5 bases and 0 bases, there was a span of 6 bases. This CDR3 has 13 amino acids. CDR1 and CDR2 from the germline V gene are LGHDT and YNNKEL (reference sequence). For the CDR3, the DNA is TGTGCCAGCAGCTCCGAGAGCACAGATACGCAGTATTTT. Protein product: CASSSESTDTQYF.

The chain is built from TRBV18 and TRBJ1-6; no clear D gene. Germline V gene data show CDR1 as KGHSH and CDR2 as LQKENI. Trimming shortened V by 0 bases and J by 10 bases, and 13 bases separated the two germline ends. The CDR3 contains 15 residues. The CDR3 nucleotides are TGTGCCAGCTCACCACCGGGGAGCCGCGGATCACCCCTCCACTTT. Translating it yields CASSPPGSRGSPLHF.

This clone appeared a few times. V is TRBV30 and J is TRBJ1-1, with TRBD1 as a possible D gene (6 bases). CDR3 size: 13 residues. Germline values: CDR1 GTSNPN, CDR2 SVGIG (reference sequence). V dropped 5 bases and J dropped 11 bases, with 21 bases sitting between them. The CDR3 loop reads CAWGAPGGLGAFF. The DNA of the CDR3 is TGTGCCTGGGGCGCTCCGGGGGGCTTGGGGGCTTTCTTT.

The J gene is TRBJ2-3, the V gene TRBV27; maybe TRBD2 (6 bases). V gave up 7 bases and J gave up 7 bases, with 24 bases separating them. CDR1 and CDR2 from the germline V gene are MNHEY and SMNVEV (reference sequence). The length of the CDR3 is 16 residues. The CDR3 sequence is CASNPWGDVDGYTQYF. In DNA, the CDR3 is TGTGCCAGCAACCCCTGGGGGGACGTAGATGGATATACGCAGTATTTT.

The chain couples TRBV7-2 to TRBJ2-7, with 7 bases aligning to TRBD1. The ends lost 5 bases at V and 2 bases at J; junction bases unmatched: 9. The length of the CDR3 is 15 residues. Germline V gives CDR1 SGHTA, CDR2 FQGNSA. CDR3 nucleotides: TGTGCCAGCAGCGAATCCGGGACAGATACCTACGAGCAGTACTTC. It codes for CASSESGTDTYEQYF. The full variable domain, in which reference TRBV7-2 and TRBJ2-7 provide the parts outside the CDR3, is GAGVSQSPSNKVTEKGKDVELRCDPISGHTALYWYRQSLGQGLEFLIYFQGNSAPDKSGLPSDRFSAERTGGSVSTLTIQRTQQEDSAVYLCASSESGTDTYEQYFGPGTRLTVT.

V is TRBV5-1 and J is TRBJ2-6; D ambiguous. V was trimmed by 0 bases and J by 0 bases, leaving 4 bases between them. Germline-derived CDR1 and CDR2 are SGHRS and YFSETQ. The CDR3 sequence is 15 residues long. The CDR3 sequence: CASSLDLSGANVLTF. The CDR3 DNA reads TGCGCCAGCAGCTTGGATCTCTCTGGGGCCAACGTCCTGACTTTC.

V gene TRBV5-1 combines with J gene TRBJ2-1; TRBD2 matches at 12 bases. The CDR3 covers 15 residues. With 4 bases clipped from V and 8 bases from J, the junction kept 7 bases outside the gene matches. Germline V gene lookup returns CDR1 SGHRS and CDR2 YFSETQ. The CDR3 loop is CASSPPSGGAYEQFF. In DNA form, the CDR3 reads TGCGCCAGCAGCCCCCCTAGCGGGGGGGCCTATGAGCAGTTCTTC.

This chain joins TRBV4-3 and TRBJ1-3; the D is unclear. The germline V gene has CDR1 LGHNA and CDR2 YSLEER. V was clipped by 0 bases and J by 5 bases, with 5 bases between them. There are 13 residues in the CDR3. In DNA, the CDR3 is TGCGCCAGCAGCCAAGACAAAAGAAACACCATATATTTT. Translated, it gives CASSQDKRNTIYF.

This clone was seen only once. The gene calls are TRBV5-4 and TRBJ2-7; 8 bases are a match to TRBD2. Germline CDR1 is SGHNT and CDR2 is YYREEE (reference sequence). V lost 3 bases to trimming and J lost 2 bases; unmatched junction nucleotides: 10. The CDR3 is 16 residues long. In DNA, the CDR3 is TGTGCCAGCAGCTATCATCGGGGGGGCAACCCCTACGAGCAGTACTTC. Its translation is CASSYHRGGNPYEQYF.

This chain uses TRBV9 with TRBJ2-1; the D is unclear. The CDR3 extends over 12 amino acids. V was pared by 2 bases and J by 9 bases, with 9 bases between. The germline V gene has CDR1 SGDLS and CDR2 YYNGEE. The CDR3 DNA reads as TGTGCCAGCAGCGTTGGAGACGGTGAGCAGTTCTTC. Protein product: CASSVGDGEQFF.

This sequence joins TRBV5-1 and TRBJ2-1; 9 bases are shared with TRBD2. Germline V lookup: CDR1 SGHRS, CDR2 YFSETQ. There are 15 residues in the CDR3. Germline trimming cut 3 bases from V and 5 bases from J; bases unmatched to any gene: 6. The CDR3 loop reads CASSYLAGINNEQFF. The CDR3, as DNA: TGCGCCAGCAGCTATCTAGCGGGAATTAACAATGAGCAGTTCTTC.

The chain links TRBV7-2 to TRBJ2-1, with TRBD2 matching over 11 bases. V shed 5 bases, J shed 10 bases, and the junction held 4 bases outside the gene matches. The CDR3 contains 13 residues. Germline CDR1 and CDR2: SGHTA and FQGNSA. In DNA, the CDR3 is TGTGCCAGCAGCCCTCTAGCGGGAGGAGAGCAGTTCTTC. It codes for CASSPLAGGEQFF.